This entry concerns a single T cell receptor (beta chain). A much more abundant neighbour one base away suggests this may be a read error. Other DNA variants within this sample encode the same CDR3. TCRdb reanalyzed the PCR reads via MiXCR. The repertoire holds tens of thousands of clones, with roughly 15% as singletons. No patient received treatment before thyroid surgery. These data belong to a study of metastatic and nonmetastatic thyroid tumors. CDR3 size: 14 residues. Germline CDR1 and CDR2: ENHRY and SYGVKD. This chain links TRBV10-3 with TRBJ1-1; D is perhaps TRBD1 (5 bases). The sequence was collected from a male donor with papillary thyroid cancer or a benign thyroid nodule (not recorded which). Some clones in this sample may be carry-over from other donors' samples. Material: blood. Here the CDR3 DNA reads TGTGCCATCAGTGACCCTACGATAAGGGGTGAAGCTTTCTTC. This translates into CAISDPTIRGEAFF.